The present TCR beta chain was sequenced within a study of blood T cell repertoires in COVID-19. At the level of the study: There were acute and convalescent COVID-19 samples, and they came from the United States, Italy and Spain.

The CDR3 has 13 amino acids. V gave up 2 bases and J gave up 7 bases, with 10 bases separating them. The germline gives CDR1 KGHDR, CDR2 SFDVKD. This clone was seen only once. Assay: immunoSEQ multiplex PCR; the TCRdb copy retains only in-frame clones and omits some. The top ten clones hold 15% to 20% of a sample with around 130,000 clones, approximately 80% of them seen once. The sequence was obtained from a woman between 45 and 65 years old with acute or convalescent COVID-19. The chain joins TRBV24-1 to TRBJ1-2; D gene ambiguous. Sequenced: peripheral blood. CDR3 amino acids: CATSDSIRGGYTF. The DNA for the CDR3 is TGTGCCACCAGTGATTCGATTAGAGGTGGCTACACCTTC.